This T cell receptor beta chain was captured in a study of beta chain features in type 1 diabetes. Study observations and caveats: Among patients with Type 1 diabetes, TCRB CDR3s were moderately but significantly shorter in every one of the four CD4+ subsets.

This clone was seen more than once but under ten times. Its antigen is unknown. Every isolated RNA sample was fully reverse transcribed, so sequencing captured expressed TCRB transcripts. Sequenced by immunoSEQ multiplex PCR; TCRdb stores in-frame clones only, minus some. In the table there are over 100,000 clones, roughly 15% of which are singletons. Via CD45RO/CCR7/CD25/CD127/CD95/CD27, cells of the CD4+ naive, central memory, regulatory and stem cell-like memory subsets were sorted. Purity exceeded 95% in all sorted populations. J was trimmed by 2 bases and V by 2 bases; bases with no gene match: 3. There are 15 residues in the CDR3. Germline assignment: CDR1 MNHNY and CDR2 SVGAGI (reference sequence).

The material sequenced was central memory CD4+ T cells from blood. The V and J genes are TRBV6-6 and TRBJ2-5; TRBD2 agrees at 9 bases. The source is a young man with type 1 diabetes. Here the CDR3 reads CASSYPTSGQETQYF. The CDR3 bases are TGTGCCAGCAGTTACCCGACTAGCGGACAAGAGACCCAGTACTTC.